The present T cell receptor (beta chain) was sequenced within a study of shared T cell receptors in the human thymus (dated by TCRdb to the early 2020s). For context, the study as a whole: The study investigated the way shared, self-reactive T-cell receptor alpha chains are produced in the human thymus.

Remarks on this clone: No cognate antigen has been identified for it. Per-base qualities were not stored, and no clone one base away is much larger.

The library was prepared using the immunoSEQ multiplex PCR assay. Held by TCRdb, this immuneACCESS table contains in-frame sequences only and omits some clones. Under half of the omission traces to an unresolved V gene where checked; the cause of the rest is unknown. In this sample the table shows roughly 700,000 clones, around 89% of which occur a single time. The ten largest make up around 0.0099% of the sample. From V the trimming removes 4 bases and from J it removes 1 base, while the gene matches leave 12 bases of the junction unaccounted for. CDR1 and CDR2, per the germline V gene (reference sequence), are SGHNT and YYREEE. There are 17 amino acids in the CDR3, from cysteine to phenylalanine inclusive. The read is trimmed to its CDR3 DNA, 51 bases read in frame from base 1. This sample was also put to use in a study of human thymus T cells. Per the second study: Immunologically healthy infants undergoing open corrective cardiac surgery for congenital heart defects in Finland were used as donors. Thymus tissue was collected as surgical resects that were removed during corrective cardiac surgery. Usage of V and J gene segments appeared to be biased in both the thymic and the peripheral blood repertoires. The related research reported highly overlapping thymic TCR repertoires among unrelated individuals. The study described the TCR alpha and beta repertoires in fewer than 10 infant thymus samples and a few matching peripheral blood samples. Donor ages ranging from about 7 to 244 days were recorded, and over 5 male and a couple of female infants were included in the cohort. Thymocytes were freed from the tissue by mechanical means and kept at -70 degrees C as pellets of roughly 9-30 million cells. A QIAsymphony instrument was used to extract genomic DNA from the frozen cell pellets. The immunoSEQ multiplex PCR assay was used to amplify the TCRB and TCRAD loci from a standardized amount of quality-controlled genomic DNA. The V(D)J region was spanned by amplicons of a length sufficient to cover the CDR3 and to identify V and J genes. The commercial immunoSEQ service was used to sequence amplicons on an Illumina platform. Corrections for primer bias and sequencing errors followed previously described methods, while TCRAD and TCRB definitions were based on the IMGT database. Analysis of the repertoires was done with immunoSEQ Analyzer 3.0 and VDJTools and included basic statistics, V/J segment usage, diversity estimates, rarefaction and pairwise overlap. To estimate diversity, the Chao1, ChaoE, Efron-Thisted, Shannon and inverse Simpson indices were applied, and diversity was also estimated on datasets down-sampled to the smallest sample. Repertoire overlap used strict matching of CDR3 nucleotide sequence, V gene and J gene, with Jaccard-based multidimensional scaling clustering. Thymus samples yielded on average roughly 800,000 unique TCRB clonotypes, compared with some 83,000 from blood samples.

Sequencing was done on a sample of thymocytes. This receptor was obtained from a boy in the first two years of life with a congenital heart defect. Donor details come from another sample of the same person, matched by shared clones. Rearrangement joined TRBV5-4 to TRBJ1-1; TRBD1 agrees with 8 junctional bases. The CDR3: CASSPDREVSANTEAFF. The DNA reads TGTGCCAGCAGCCCGGACAGGGAAGTTTCCGCGAACACTGAAGCTTTCTTT. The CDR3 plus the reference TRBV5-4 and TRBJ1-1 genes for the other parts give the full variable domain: ETGVTQSPTHLIKTRGQQVTLRCSSQSGHNTVSWYQQALGQGPQFIFQYYREEENGRGNFPPRFSGLQFPNYSSELNVNALELDDSALYLCASSPDREVSANTEAFFGQGTRLTVV.